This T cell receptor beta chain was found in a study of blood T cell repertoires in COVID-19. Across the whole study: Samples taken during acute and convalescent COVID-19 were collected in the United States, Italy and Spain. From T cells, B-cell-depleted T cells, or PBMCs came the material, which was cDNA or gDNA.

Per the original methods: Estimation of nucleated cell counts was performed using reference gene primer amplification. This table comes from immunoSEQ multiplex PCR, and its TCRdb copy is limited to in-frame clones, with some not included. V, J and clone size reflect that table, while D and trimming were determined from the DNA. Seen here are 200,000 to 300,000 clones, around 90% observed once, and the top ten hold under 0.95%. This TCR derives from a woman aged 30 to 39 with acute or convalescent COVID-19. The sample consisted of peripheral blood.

In nucleotides, the CDR3 is TGTGCCAGTAGTAGGGACATCGACTCCTACGAGCAGTACTTC. This gives the protein CASSRDIDSYEQYF. This chain uses TRBV19 with TRBJ2-7, with D tentatively TRBD1 (6 bases). This CDR3 is built from 14 residues. V shed 4 bases and J shed 0 bases, with 10 bases lying between them. The V gene's germline CDR1 is LNHDA and CDR2 SQIVND (reference sequence).